Each of the 22 T cell receptor beta chains below was sequenced from the same sample in a study of neurological immune-mediated disorders. TCRdb reprocessed the 5' RACE reads with MiXCR, giving one entry per CDR3 protein. The sample consists of more than 45,000 distinct CDR3 sequences, about 4% of them appearing once. Source material: PBMCs. These receptors were taken from a middle-aged man with multiple sclerosis.

This clonotype was observed at least ten times. The J gene is TRBJ1-5, the V gene TRBV7-9, with 10 bases identical to TRBD1. V dropped 3 bases and J dropped 4; count of bases not matched to a gene: 3. The CDR3 loop spans 15 amino acids. Germline assignment: CDR1 SEHNR and CDR2 FQNEAQ (reference sequence). The CDR3 here is CASSFGQGVNQPQHF. Here the CDR3 DNA reads TGTGCCAGCAGCTTTGGACAGGGGGTGAATCAGCCCCAGCATTTT.

Many counts were recorded for this clonotype. The chain is built from TRBV24-1 and TRBJ2-3; the match to TRBD1 covers 9 bases. Germline V gene data show CDR1 as KGHDR and CDR2 as SFDVKD. The CDR3 is 15 amino acids. V was pared by 7 bases and J by 2 bases, with 6 bases of the junction left unmatched. CDR3 DNA: TGTGCCACCAGGTCGGGACAGGGCTACACAGATACGCAGTATTTT. Translating gives CATRSGQGYTDTQYF.

This clonotype was found many times. This rearrangement joins TRBV5-6 to TRBJ2-7; D may correspond to TRBD1 or TRBD2 (6 bases each). CDR1 and CDR2 from the germline V gene are SGHDT and YYEEEE. This CDR3 has 15 residues. V was cut by 0 bases and J by 5 bases, with 15 bases left in between. CDR3 DNA: TGTGCCAGCAGCTTGGGTAGGGGGGCTTTGGACGAGCAGTACTTC. This encodes CASSLGRGALDEQYF.

This clonotype appeared a few times. This chain connects TRBV11-3 to TRBJ2-1, with 9 positions matching TRBD2. The CDR3 spans 17 residues. V lost 1 base and J lost 7; bases outside the gene matches: 11. CDR1 is SGHNT, CDR2 YENEEA, per germline. CDR3 DNA sequence: TGTGCCAGCAGCTTAGGGTCGCGGGAGGGTACCGCTAATGAGCAGTTCTTC. This encodes CASSLGSREGTANEQFF.

This clonotype was observed at least ten times. This rearrangement joins TRBV5-1 to TRBJ2-7, with TRBD2 as a possible D gene (6 bases). Germline V lookup: CDR1 SGHRS, CDR2 YFSETQ. Trimming cost V 3 bases and J 0 bases, with 16 bases left between them. This CDR3 is built from 16 residues. This chain's CDR3 is CASSSATGVYSYEQYF. CDR3 nucleotides: TGCGCCAGCAGCTCGGCCACGGGGGTTTACTCCTACGAGCAGTACTTC. The whole variable domain, remainder taken from reference TRBV5-1 and TRBJ2-7, is KAGVTQTPRYLIKTRGQQVTLSCSPISGHRSVSWYQQTPGQGLQFLFEYFSETQRNKGNFPGRFSGRQFSNSRSEMNVSTLELGDSALYLCASSSATGVYSYEQYFGPGTRLTVT.

This clonotype occurred many times. This chain connects TRBV4-1 to TRBJ2-5, with a weak D call TRBD2 (6 bases). V was trimmed by 4 bases and J by 5 bases, leaving 14 bases between them. The CDR3 has 14 amino acids. Germline-derived CDR1 and CDR2 are MGHRA and YSYEKL. The CDR3 is CASSREAGSETQYF. As DNA, the CDR3 is TGCGCCAGCAGCCGGGAGGCGGGGAGCGAGACCCAGTACTTC.

This clonotype was counted at least ten times. The chain recombines TRBV20-1 with TRBJ2-7, with a weak D call TRBD2 (7 bases). Germline V CDR1 and CDR2: DFQATT, SNEGSKA (reference sequence). The V and J ends lost 3 bases and 2 bases respectively, with 14 bases between them. The CDR3 spans 14 residues. The CDR3 DNA follows: TGCAGTGCTAGGGGAGGGGGGAGAACCTACGAGCAGTACTTC. It specifies CSARGGGRTYEQYF.

This clonotype was found many times. V is TRBV6-5 and J is TRBJ1-6; D perhaps matches TRBD1 (6 bases). The length of the CDR3 is 13 residues. V was shortened by 4 bases and J by 9 bases, with 10 bases between the two germline ends. CDR1 MNHEY and CDR2 SVGAGI come from the germline V gene. The CDR3 spells CASSLDRSSPLHF. In DNA, the CDR3 is TGTGCCAGCAGTTTGGACAGAAGTTCACCCCTCCACTTT.

With respect to this clonotype: A clone one base away is much larger, so this may be a read error. The chain links TRBV5-1 to TRBJ2-7; D is perhaps TRBD2 (5 bases). Germline V CDR1 and CDR2: SGHRS, YFSETQ. The CDR3 contains 14 residues. The V and J ends lost 1 base and 3 bases respectively, with 11 bases between them. DNA of the CDR3: TGCGCCAGCAGCTTGTCGGGAAAGTACTACGAGCAGTACTTC. Protein: CASSLSGKYYEQYF.

This clonotype was seen a few times. The chain combines TRBV7-9 with TRBJ2-3; 8 nucleotides match TRBD2. Per germline, CDR1 SEHNR and CDR2 FQNEAQ (reference sequence). V gave up 2 bases and J gave up 2 bases; unmatched junction bases: 9. The CDR3 has 17 residues. CDR3 protein: CASSLFISGSITDTQYF. The CDR3 DNA reads as TGTGCCAGCAGCTTATTCATCAGCGGGAGTATCACAGATACGCAGTATTTT.

This clonotype was counted many times. The chain combines TRBV5-1 with TRBJ1-1; 9 positions agree with TRBD1. The CDR3 has 16 amino acids. Germline CDR1 is SGHRS and CDR2 is YFSETQ. J gave up 0 bases and V 0 bases, and 3 bases lay outside the gene matches. The CDR3 sequence: CASSLAWDRVNTEAFF. CDR3 coding DNA: TGCGCCAGCAGCTTGGCCTGGGACAGGGTGAACACTGAAGCTTTCTTT.

This clonotype was observed many times. V gene TRBV20-1 combines with J gene TRBJ1-2; 7 bases map to TRBD1. J gave up 3 bases and V 3 bases, and 13 bases lay outside the gene matches. Germline CDR1 is DFQATT and CDR2 is SNEGSKA (reference sequence). The CDR3 is 16 amino acids. This CDR3 is CSASHRGRVFDYGYTF. The CDR3 region has the DNA TGCAGTGCTAGTCACAGGGGACGTGTCTTTGACTATGGCTACACCTTC.

Ten or more counts support this clonotype. The chain has TRBV7-3 and TRBJ2-7; 8 nucleotides align to TRBD2. Germline CDR1 SGHTA, CDR2 FQGTGA. V trimming: 2 bases; J trimming: 3 bases; junction bases outside the gene matches: 6. The CDR3 extends over 15 amino acids. CDR3 residues: CASSLAAGGDYEQYF. DNA of the CDR3: TGTGCCAGCAGCTTAGCCGCGGGGGGAGACTACGAGCAGTACTTC.

This clonotype was counted only a few times. An end of the junction differs from the germline gene, which may be a read error. J is TRBJ1-6 and V is TRBV20-1; D remains unclear. This CDR3 contains 11 residues. The germline V gene encodes CDR1 DFQATT and CDR2 SNEGSKA (reference sequence). The DNA of the CDR3 is TGCAGTGTCCGGGAGGATTCACCCCTCAACTTT. It translates to CSVREDSPLNF.

In this sample, this clonotype turned up many times. The gene calls are TRBV6-1 and TRBJ1-1, with D hard to call. Germline loops: CDR1 MNHNS, CDR2 SASEGT. V was pared by 6 bases and J by 7 bases, with 21 bases between. The CDR3 has 15 residues. The CDR3 sequence is CASRAISGNLDEAFF. The CDR3 DNA is TGTGCCAGCAGGGCGATATCTGGGAATCTTGATGAAGCTTTCTTT.

This clonotype occurred many times. This chain links TRBV6-5 with TRBJ2-7, with 7 bases fitting TRBD1. V was clipped by 1 base and J by 3 bases; unmatched bases: 6. The germline gives CDR1 MNHEY, CDR2 SVGAGI. The CDR3 contains 15 residues. CDR3 residues: CASSYYRTGFYEQYF. The DNA for the CDR3 is TGTGCCAGCAGTTACTACCGGACAGGATTCTACGAGCAGTACTTC.

This chain links TRBV4-1 with TRBJ2-7, with D possibly being TRBD2 (6 bases). This CDR3 region has 16 residues. Trimming left V 0 bases short and J 2 bases short, with 14 bases between. In germline, CDR1 is MGHRA, CDR2 YSYEKL. The CDR3 here is CASSQDRRASTYEQYF. CDR3 nucleotides: TGCGCCAGCAGCCAAGATAGGAGGGCATCGACCTACGAGCAGTACTTC.

Ten or more counts support this clonotype. The chain links TRBV12-3 or TRBV12-4 to TRBJ2-2, with D maybe TRBD1 (6 bases). Trimming cost V 4 bases and J 6 bases, with 12 bases left between them. The CDR3 is 14 residues long. The CDR3 DNA is TGTGCCAGCAGTTCGCCTAAGGGGGCCGGGGAGCTGTTTTTT. Protein product: CASSSPKGAGELFF.

This clonotype was picked up many times. This rearrangement joins TRBV6-5 to TRBJ2-1; TRBD1 aligns across 7 bases. Germline CDR1 MNHEY, CDR2 SVGAGI. The length of the CDR3 is 15 residues. J gave up 4 bases and V 0 bases, and 3 bases lay outside the gene matches. The DNA of the CDR3 is TGTGCCAGCAGTTACTCCGGGACAGCTTACAATGAGCAGTTCTTC. Its translation is CASSYSGTAYNEQFF.

Many counts were recorded for this clonotype. CDR3 bases: TGCGCCAGCAGCCCGGGACTAGCGGGGGGCCGCACAGATACGCAGTATTTT. Translation gives CASSPGLAGGRTDTQYF. The chain is built from TRBV5-1 and TRBJ2-3, with 15 bases matching TRBD2. The germline V gene encodes CDR1 SGHRS and CDR2 YFSETQ. CDR3 size: 17 residues. Trimming cost V 4 bases and J 1 base; bases outside gene matches: 4. The full variable domain, with the rest looked up from reference TRBV5-1 and TRBJ2-3, is KAGVTQTPRYLIKTRGQQVTLSCSPISGHRSVSWYQQTPGQGLQFLFEYFSETQRNKGNFPGRFSGRQFSNSRSEMNVSTLELGDSALYLCASSPGLAGGRTDTQYFGPGTRLTVL.

This clonotype was counted at least ten times. This chain uses TRBV20-1 with TRBJ1-2; D ambiguous. Per germline, CDR1 DFQATT and CDR2 SNEGSKA (reference sequence). Trimming removed 4 bases at V and 7 bases at J, with 4 bases between. The CDR3 runs 9 residues. CDR3: CSAKSGYTF. As DNA, the CDR3 is TGCAGTGCTAAGTCTGGCTACACCTTC.

This clonotype was observed many times. The genes are TRBV28 and TRBJ2-1; D is perhaps TRBD1 or TRBD2 (5 bases each). The ends were cut back, 6 bases at V and 0 bases at J, with 12 bases in the middle. This CDR3 is 15 amino acids long. Germline V gives CDR1 MDHEN, CDR2 SYDVKM. Here the CDR3 reads CASRPPGSSYNEQFF. The CDR3 nucleotides are TGTGCCAGCAGGCCACCAGGGAGCTCCTACAATGAGCAGTTCTTC.